The 10 T cell receptor beta chains below were found in one sample sequenced in a study of blood T cell repertoires in COVID-19. The assay was immunoSEQ multiplex PCR, and TCRdb's table has in-frame clones only and misses some. The sample carries about 480,000 clones, around 88% recorded once. Sequenced sample: peripheral blood. The source is a woman aged 45-65 years with COVID-19, enrolled during active disease.

In this sample, this clone turned up once. The DNA for the CDR3 is TGTGCCAGCAGGTTCAGGCTCTCCTCTGGAAACACCATATATTTT. It specifies CASRFRLSSGNTIYF. This chain links TRBV5-6 with TRBJ1-3; the D is unclear. V was cut by 5 bases and J by 0 bases, with 12 bases left in between. The CDR3 spans 15 residues. The germline V gene encodes CDR1 SGHDT and CDR2 YYEEEE. The variable domain in full, with the rest retrieved from reference TRBV5-6 and TRBJ1-3, is DAGVTQSPTHLIKTRGQQVTLRCSPKSGHDTVSWYQQALGQGPQFIFQYYEEEERQRGNFPDRFSGHQFPNYSSELNVNALLLGDSALYLCASRFRLSSGNTIYFGEGSWLTVV.

In its sample, this clone was seen once. The chain couples TRBV2 to TRBJ2-7; D is perhaps TRBD1 (6 bases). The V gene lost 6 bases and the J gene lost 1 base, with 7 bases spanning the gap. CDR1 is SNHLY and CDR2 is FYNNEI in the germline V gene. This CDR3 comprises 12 residues. CDR3 DNA sequence: TGTGCCAGCAGCGGGACATCCTACGAGCAGTACTTC. Translating it yields CASSGTSYEQYF.

This clone showed up just once. J is TRBJ1-3 and V is TRBV6-1; D not certain. CDR1 is MNHNS and CDR2 is SASEGT in the germline V gene. This CDR3 comprises 14 residues. V shed 2 bases and J shed 4 bases, with 9 bases lying between them. CDR3 in amino acids: CASSESGRGNTIYF. CDR3 DNA: TGTGCCAGCAGTGAATCTGGGAGAGGAAACACCATATATTTT.

For the CDR3, the DNA is TGTGCCAGCACCCGGACAGACACAGATACGCAGTATTTT. Residues: CASTRTDTDTQYF. The J gene is TRBJ2-3, the V gene TRBV7-9; a weak D match, TRBD1 (6 bases). Germline V CDR1 and CDR2: SEHNR, FQNEAQ (reference sequence). Deletions cut 7 bases from V and 2 bases from J, with 10 bases between. The CDR3 runs to 13 residues. The full variable domain, with the rest looked up from reference TRBV7-9 and TRBJ2-3, is DTGVSQNPRHKITKRGQNVTFRCDPISEHNRLYWYRQTLGQGPEFLTYFQNEAQLEKSRLLSDRFSAERPKGSFSTLEIQRTEQGDSAMYLCASTRTDTDTQYFGPGTRLTVL.

The rearrangement uses TRBV7-2 and TRBJ2-7, with TRBD2 matching over 9 bases. J was trimmed by 0 bases and V by 5 bases; bases with no gene match: 5. The germline V gene has CDR1 SGHTA and CDR2 FQGNSA. The CDR3 runs 15 residues. CDR3 loop: CASSPAGGLSYEQYF. CDR3 coding DNA: TGTGCCAGCAGCCCAGCGGGGGGCCTCTCCTACGAGCAGTACTTC.

The V gene is TRBV7-2, the J gene TRBJ1-6; 10 bases align to TRBD1. The CDR3 is made up of 14 amino acids. CDR1 SGHTA and CDR2 FQGNSA come from the germline V gene. V dropped 5 bases and J dropped 13; count of bases not matched to a gene: 8. This CDR3 is CASSPQRQGAPLHF. CDR3 nucleotide sequence: TGTGCCAGCAGCCCCCAAAGACAGGGGGCTCCCCTCCACTTT.

CDR3 bases: TGTGCTAGTGGTTTGGGTCTGGGGCCCTACGAGCAGTACTTC. Protein product: CASGLGLGPYEQYF. The rearrangement joins TRBV12-5 to TRBJ2-7; TRBD1 might be the D (5 bases). V was clipped by 1 base and J by 2 bases, with 9 bases between them. Germline V gene sequence: CDR1 LGHNT, CDR2 FRNRAP. The CDR3 extends over 14 amino acids. The whole variable domain, remainder taken from reference TRBV12-5 and TRBJ2-7, is DARVTQTPRHKVTEMGQEVTMRCQPILGHNTVFWYRQTMMQGLELLAYFRNRAPLDDSGMPKDRFSAEMPDATLATLKIQPSEPRDSAVYFCASGLGLGPYEQYFGPGTRLTVT.

For the CDR3, the DNA is TGTGCCAGCAGCTTAGGGCGGGGGAAGAATGAGCAGTTCTTC. Residues: CASSLGRGKNEQFF. The chain is built from TRBV7-2 and TRBJ2-1, with 7 bases that match TRBD2. The CDR3 has 14 residues. The V gene's germline CDR1 is SGHTA and CDR2 FQGNSA. Losses at the gene ends were 1 base for V and 7 bases for J; bases not matched to a gene: 4.

This chain links TRBV27 with TRBJ2-1, with a weak D call TRBD2 (5 bases). The CDR3 has 13 amino acids. Germline CDR1 reads MNHEY; CDR2 reads SMNVEV (reference sequence). The germline V and J ends were trimmed by 3 bases and 8 bases, with 11 bases remaining between them. Written as DNA, the CDR3 is TGTGCCAGCAGTTTCTGGACCGGGGATGAGCAGTTCTTC. Translating gives CASSFWTGDEQFF.

The chain employs TRBV9 and TRBJ2-1; no clear D gene. The CDR3 runs to 14 residues. The germline V gene encodes CDR1 SGDLS and CDR2 YYNGEE. V lost 1 base to trimming and J lost 4 bases, with 9 bases between them. In DNA form, the CDR3 reads TGTGCCAGCAGCGTAAGCATAAGTTACAATGAGCAGTTCTTC. This translates into CASSVSISYNEQFF.